These 24 T cell receptor beta chains came from one sample sequenced in a study of tissue T cells after allogeneic stem cell transplantation (dated by TCRdb to between 2022 and 2023). The meaning of the sample's time point label: mouse harvest day 7 after allogeneic transplant. Mouse grafts combined 10^7 T-cell-depleted bone marrow cells with 10^6 splenic CD5+ T cells, given via tail vein injection. Receptor amplification or capture employed the immunoSEQ multiplex PCR assay. TCRdb took this table from immuneACCESS and kept in-frame rearrangements with V and J called. Such tables lack part of the clones; where checked against another copy, unresolved V genes explain under half of the gap, and the rest is unexplained. The sample table lists some 11,000 clones, around two fifths of them with a count of one. 1.8% of the sample lies in the top ten. The sample consisted of skin. These receptors originate from a female BALB/c mouse given C57BL/6 T cells with graft-versus-host disease after an allogeneic hematopoietic cell transplant.

Points on this clone: Genes and germline come from the mouse. The CDR3 end falls 1 residue outside the read, so it is completed with the germline J gene. V gene TRBV31 combines with J gene TRBJ1-6; 8 nucleotides line up with TRBD1. TRBJ1-6 is flagged as an ORF with uncertain function. CDR1 is GKSSPN and CDR2 is SITVG in the germline V gene. This CDR3 region has 15 residues. J lost 8 bases, V lost 0 bases, and 6 bases had no gene match. CDR3 amino acids: CAWSLGQGAYSPLYF. Incomplete CDR3 DNA: TGTGCCTGGAGTCTAGGTCAGGGGGCATATTCGCCCCTCTAC.

Comments on this clone: One end of the junction does not line up with germline, which may come from a read error. Mouse names are used for the genes. The read halts 1 residue ahead of the CDR3 end, with the missing end drawn from the germline J gene. The chain carries TRBV15 and TRBJ1-1, with a tentative D call TRBD1 (6 bases). Germline values: CDR1 SGHND, CDR2 FRSKSL. The CDR3 sequence is 12 residues long. The CDR3 reads CASSLGDTEVFF. CDR3 DNA (partial): TGTGCCAGCAGTTTAGGGGACACCGAAGTCTTC.

As concerns this clone: Here the gene names and germline are mouse. The read finishes 1 residue shy of the CDR3 end, and the germline J gene is used to complete it. The rearrangement links TRBV3 to TRBJ2-7; the match to TRBD2 covers 11 bases. The germline V gene has CDR1 SNHLY and CDR2 FYNGKV (reference sequence). This CDR3 spans 14 amino acids. After removal of 3 bases from V and 5 bases from J, the junction contained 3 bases not matched to a gene. CDR3 bases read: TGTGCCAGCAGCTTTGACTGGGGGGGAGATGAACAGTAC. Protein product: CASSFDWGGDEQY. From start to end, the CDR3 is CASSFDWGGDEQYF. The complete variable domain, with remaining parts taken from reference TRBV3 and TRBJ2-7, reads GPKVLQIPSHQIIDMGQMVTLNCDPVSNHLYFYWYKQILGQQMEFLVNFYNGKVMEKSKLFKDQFSVERPDGSYFTLKIQPTALEDSAVYFCASSFDWGGDEQYFGPGTRLTVL.

This clone showed up just a few times. Gene labels here are mouse ones. With the read ending 1 residue before the CDR3 end, the germline J gene is used to fill in that end. The chain employs TRBV26 and TRBJ2-3; D gene uncertain. The CDR3 extends over 14 amino acids. The germline V and J ends were trimmed by 2 bases and 0 bases, with 6 bases remaining between them. Looked up from germline, CDR1 is KGHPV and CDR2 is FQNQEV (reference sequence). The CDR3 region is CASSLQLSAETLYF. The sequenced CDR3 bases are TGTGCCAGCAGTCTGCAACTTAGTGCAGAAACGCTGTAT.

This clone has a handful of counts. All gene names here are mouse names. The sequenced part of the CDR3 DNA is TGTGCCAGCAGTCTGGGGCAGGGGGTTAACTATGCTGAGCAGTTC. It is translated as CASSLGQGVNYAEQF. Given in full, the CDR3 is CASSLGQGVNYAEQFF. The V gene is TRBV26, the J gene TRBJ2-1; 7 bases align to TRBD1. With the read ending 1 residue before the CDR3 end, the germline J gene is used to fill in that end. CDR3 length equals 16 residues. J was trimmed by 0 bases and V by 2 bases; bases with no gene match: 4. CDR1 and CDR2 from the germline V gene are KGHPV and FQNQEV (reference sequence).

In this sample, this clone turned up a few times. The gene names here belong to mouse. The CDR3 extends 1 residue past the end of the read, so its final part is completed from the germline J gene. The chain links TRBV31 to TRBJ1-4; 7 nucleotides match TRBD1. In germline, CDR1 is GKSSPN, CDR2 SITVG. V lost 0 bases, J lost 4 bases, and 5 bases stayed unmatched. The CDR3 totals 15 residues. The chain's CDR3 is CAWSLRGLDNERLFF. The CDR3 bases that were read are TGTGCCTGGAGTCTAAGGGGGCTGGACAACGAAAGATTATTT.

On this clone: The germline and genes are mouse ones. The read halts 1 residue ahead of the CDR3 end, with the missing end drawn from the germline J gene. The chain couples TRBV19 to TRBJ1-5; no reliable D call. V was shortened by 2 bases and J by 3 bases, with 6 bases between the two germline ends. The CDR3 totals 13 residues. Per the germline V gene, CDR1 is FNHDT and CDR2 is SITEND (reference sequence). The CDR3 bases that were read are TGTGCCAGCAGTATCGCAGGCAACCAGGCTCCGCTT. Protein: CASSIAGNQAPL. In full, the CDR3 reads CASSIAGNQAPLF. Full variable domain (missing parts from reference TRBV19 and TRBJ1-5): GGIITQTPKFLIGQEGQKLTLKCQQNFNHDTMYWYRQDSGKGLRLIYYSITENDLQKGDLSEGYDASREKKSSFSLTVTSAQKNEMAVFLCASSIAGNQAPLFGEGTRLSVL.

A few counts support this clone. All gene names here are mouse names. The sequenced fragment ends 1 residue before the CDR3 boundary, so the rest is inferred from the germline J gene. The chain carries TRBV24 and TRBJ2-5, with D perhaps TRBD1 (5 bases). CDR3 length: 14 residues. V gave up 0 bases and J gave up 4 bases, with 8 bases separating them. The germline V gene has CDR1 KGHTA and CDR2 FRNEEI. The CDR3 sequence: CASSLYQGEDTQYF. CDR3 bases read: TGTGCCAGCAGTCTGTACCAGGGAGAAGACACCCAGTAC.

This clone is medium-sized within its sample. Gene and germline names: mouse. The observed sequence ends 1 residue before the CDR3 terminus, with the missing tail filled in from the germline J gene. The J gene is TRBJ2-2, the V gene TRBV26, with 10 bases matching TRBD1. Germline V CDR1 and CDR2: KGHPV, FQNQEV (reference sequence). CDR3 length: 14 residues. J was trimmed by 4 bases and V by 6 bases; bases with no gene match: 2. This CDR3 is CASRRTGGTGQLYF. The DNA read from the CDR3 is TGTGCCAGCAGACGGACAGGGGGCACCGGGCAGCTCTAC.

As to this clone: The gene names given are mouse names. Read coverage stops 1 residue before the CDR3 terminus; the germline J gene supplies the remainder. The gene calls are TRBV26 and TRBJ1-6; no clear D. TRBJ1-6 is an ORF; its function is uncertain. V lost 0 bases and J lost 0, with 3 bases in between. The CDR3 is 15 residues long. From germline, CDR1 is KGHPV and CDR2 FQNQEV (reference sequence). The DNA read from the CDR3 is TGTGCCAGCAGTCTGTCGGTTTCCTATAATTCGCCCCTCTAC. Translation: CASSLSVSYNSPLY. The complete CDR3 protein is CASSLSVSYNSPLYF.

Details on this clone: Mouse names are used for the genes. Read data end 1 residue before the CDR3 end; the end is taken from the germline J gene. This CDR3 is also generated by other DNA sequences in the sample. The chain recombines TRBV26 with TRBJ2-4; 8 bases align to TRBD2. V shed 2 bases, J shed 0 bases, and the junction held 1 base outside the gene matches. Germline assignment: CDR1 KGHPV and CDR2 FQNQEV (reference sequence). CDR3 size: 15 residues. Partial CDR3 DNA: TGTGCCAGCAGTCTGGGGGGGGCTAGTCAAAACACCTTGTAC. Encoded protein: CASSLGGASQNTLY. The full-length CDR3 reads as CASSLGGASQNTLYF.

This clone showed up just a few times. The gene names given are mouse names. The read comes to an end 1 residue before the CDR3 does, leaving the germline J gene to fill in the end. The rearrangement uses TRBV24 and TRBJ2-4; 7 nucleotides match TRBD1. This CDR3 comprises 15 residues. J lost 0 bases, V lost 4 bases, and 4 bases had no gene match. Germline V gene sequence: CDR1 KGHTA, CDR2 FRNEEI. CDR3 bases read: TGTGCCAGCAGTCCCGGACAGGAAAGTCAAAACACCTTGTAC. Encoded protein: CASSPGQESQNTLY. The whole CDR3 is CASSPGQESQNTLYF.

As for this clone: Genes and germline come from the mouse. The CDR3 is cut off 1 residue early in the read; its end comes from the germline J gene. The gene calls are TRBV13-1 and TRBJ2-5; D is unresolved. There are 14 residues in the CDR3. Germline loops: CDR1 NSHNY, CDR2 SYGAGN. The V gene lost 0 bases and the J gene lost 1 base, with 6 bases spanning the gap. Partial CDR3 DNA: TGTGCCAGCAGTGATGGGATCTACCAAGACACCCAGTAC. Amino acids: CASSDGIYQDTQY. The complete CDR3 reads CASSDGIYQDTQYF.

This clone has just one count. Mouse gene names apply. Coverage ceases 1 residue before the CDR3 finishes, and the germline J gene fills in the end. The chain is built from TRBV23 and TRBJ1-4; the table calls TRBD1, which could not be checked here. Germline V gives CDR1 KGHTA, CDR2 FQNQQP. The CDR3 has 13 amino acids. CDR3 in amino acids: CSSPGQGNERLFF. The CDR3 bases that were read are TGCTCCAGTCCGGGACAGGGGAACGAAAGATTATTT.

Note on this clone: These gene names are mouse names. The read is 1 residue too short to cover the CDR3 end, so that end is filled in from the germline J gene. The V gene is TRBV2, the J gene TRBJ1-1, with no clear D. From germline, CDR1 is LGHNA and CDR2 YSYQKL. V lost 0 bases, J lost 1 base, and 0 bases lay in between. The CDR3 runs 12 residues. The covered CDR3 bases are TGTGCCAGCAGCCAAGAAAACACAGAAGTCTTC. The encoded protein is CASSQENTEVF. Given in full, the CDR3 is CASSQENTEVFF.

Of note for this clone: Each gene name is a mouse one. The observed sequence ends 1 residue before the CDR3 terminus, with the missing tail filled in from the germline J gene. This chain uses TRBV3 with TRBJ2-3, with D possibly TRBD2 on 6 matching bases. Between the trimmed V and J ends, which lost 4 bases and 0 bases, there was a span of 11 bases. CDR1 and CDR2 from the germline V gene are SNHLY and FYNGKV (reference sequence). The CDR3 has 15 residues. The CDR3 sequence is CASSSPGLSAETLYF. CDR3 DNA, as far as it was read: TGTGCCAGCAGCTCTCCGGGACTTAGTGCAGAAACGCTGTAT.

By share, this clone ranks as medium-sized (0.01 to 0.1%). Gene names and germline refer to mouse. Read coverage stops 1 residue before the CDR3 terminus; the germline J gene supplies the remainder. The chain recombines TRBV12-1 with TRBJ2-7; the D is unclear. The CDR3 runs 13 residues. Per germline, CDR1 SGHSN and CDR2 HYEKVE. V was clipped by 0 bases and J by 4 bases, with 9 bases between them. CDR3 bases read: TGTGCCAGCTCTCTCGGTACAGTTTATGAACAGTAC. As protein: CASSLGTVYEQY. The CDR3 as a whole reads CASSLGTVYEQYF.

This clone was counted only a few times. Each gene name is a mouse one. The read ends 1 residue shy of where the CDR3 ends; the end is completed using the germline J gene. V gene TRBV13-1 combines with J gene TRBJ1-4; D gene ambiguous. The CDR3 is made up of 14 amino acids. V was shortened by 0 bases and J by 7 bases, with 10 bases between the two germline ends. Per the germline V gene, CDR1 is NSHNY and CDR2 is SYGAGN. The CDR3 here is CASSDAGGGERLFF. Incomplete CDR3 DNA: TGTGCCAGCAGTGATGCAGGCGGCGGCGAAAGATTATTT. Complete variable domain (other parts from reference TRBV13-1 and TRBJ1-4): EAAVTQSPRNKVTVTGGNVTLSCRQTNSHNYMYWYRQDTGHGLRLIHYSYGAGNLRIGDVPDGYKATRTTQEDFFLLLELASPSQTSLYFCASSDAGGGERLFFGHGTKLSVL.

This clone has just a few counts. These gene names are mouse names. Sequencing ends 1 residue short of the CDR3 end; the germline J gene provides the rest. Other DNA variants within this sample encode the same CDR3. The chain recombines TRBV15 with TRBJ2-7; possibly TRBD1 or TRBD2 for D (5 bases each). Germline V gives CDR1 SGHND, CDR2 FRSKSL. The V gene lost 6 bases and the J gene lost 0 bases, with 9 bases spanning the gap. CDR3 length equals 13 residues. CDR3 DNA, as far as it was read: TGTGCCAGCAGCCCGGGGGTCTCCTATGAACAGTAC. Its translation is CASSPGVSYEQY. The entire CDR3 reads CASSPGVSYEQYF.

This clone has a handful of counts. Genes here carry mouse names. The read terminates 1 residue ahead of where the CDR3 ends, so the germline J gene completes it. V usage is TRBV13-2 and J usage is TRBJ2-7; 8 bases line up with TRBD1. Per the germline V gene, CDR1 is NNHNN and CDR2 is SYGAGS (reference sequence). This CDR3 is built from 13 residues. V lost 3 bases, J lost 7 bases, and 6 bases stayed unmatched. The CDR3 sequence is CASGADRGREQYF. Partial CDR3 DNA: TGTGCCAGCGGTGCTGACAGGGGAAGGGAACAGTAC.

A note on this clone: The gene symbols are mouse symbols. Read sequence stops 1 residue before the CDR3 end, and the germline J gene provides the missing end. The chain recombines TRBV3 with TRBJ1-3; TRBD1 aligns across 9 bases. The CDR3 runs 17 residues. CDR1 is SNHLY and CDR2 is FYNGKV in the germline V gene (reference sequence). V shed 5 bases, J shed 1 base, and the junction held 9 bases outside the gene matches. The chain's CDR3 is CASSHLGTGGSGNTLYF. CDR3 DNA (partial): TGTGCCAGCAGCCACCTCGGAACAGGGGGCTCTGGAAATACGCTCTAT. Complete variable domain (other parts from reference TRBV3 and TRBJ1-3): GPKVLQIPSHQIIDMGQMVTLNCDPVSNHLYFYWYKQILGQQMEFLVNFYNGKVMEKSKLFKDQFSVERPDGSYFTLKIQPTALEDSAVYFCASSHLGTGGSGNTLYFGEGSRLIVV.

This clone turned up a few times. Genes and germline come from the mouse. The read falls 1 residue short of the CDR3 end, and the missing part is taken from the germline J gene. Distinct nucleotide sequences in the sample also encode this CDR3. The chain uses TRBV26 and TRBJ1-3; no firm D call. The CDR3 loop spans 14 amino acids. V lost 0 bases and J 1 base, leaving 4 bases between the germline ends. Germline loops: CDR1 KGHPV, CDR2 FQNQEV (reference sequence). The CDR3 sequence: CASSLSVSGNTLYF. The CDR3 DNA, read in part, is TGTGCCAGCAGTCTGTCGGTCTCTGGAAATACGCTCTAT. The full variable domain, its missing parts supplied by reference TRBV26 and TRBJ1-3, is NSKVIQTPRYLVKGQGQKAKMRCIPEKGHPVVFWYQQNKNNEFKFLINFQNQEVLQQIDMTEKRFSAECPSNSPCSLEIQSSEAGDSALYLCASSLSVSGNTLYFGEGSRLIVV.

Note on this clone: Gene names refer to mouse genes. CDR3 DNA, as far as it was read: TGTGCCAGCAGCTTACCGGGGAACTCCGACTACACC. Residues: CASSLPGNSDYT. The CDR3 in its entirety is CASSLPGNSDYTF. The V and J genes are TRBV3 and TRBJ1-2; D is unclear. The CDR3 end falls 1 residue outside the read, so it is completed with the germline J gene. This CDR3 comprises 13 residues. Per germline, CDR1 SNHLY and CDR2 FYNGKV (reference sequence). With 2 bases removed from V and 2 bases from J, the gap between germline ends came to 6 bases.

This clone was seen only a few times. Gene names and germline match the mouse. The read falls 1 residue short of the CDR3 end, and the missing part is taken from the germline J gene. Additional DNA sequences in this sample encode the identical CDR3. The chain links TRBV26 to TRBJ1-4, with D possibly matching TRBD1 (5 bases). Germline lookup yields CDR1 KGHPV and CDR2 FQNQEV (reference sequence). Trimming left V 6 bases short and J 0 bases short, with 8 bases between. This CDR3 has 14 amino acids. This CDR3 reads CASSPTVSNERLFF. The sequenced part of the CDR3 DNA is TGTGCCAGCAGCCCGACAGTTTCCAACGAAAGATTATTT.